The 29 T cell receptor beta chains presented below share a single source sample, sequenced in a study of shared clonotypes between healthy human individuals. Some clones are missing from TCRdb's copy, which holds only in-frame ones; the method was immunoSEQ multiplex PCR. This sample carries 500,000 or so clones, 90% to 97% of them seen once, and the ten largest clones take under 0.065%. Sequences were obtained from naive CD4+ T cells sorted from blood. Subset here: CD45RA+ positively selected. The receptors stem from a woman aged 25-40 years in good health.

This chain links TRBV5-1 with TRBJ2-7, with TRBD2 matching over 9 bases. Germline CDR1 is SGHRS and CDR2 is YFSETQ. The CDR3 covers 16 residues. V was clipped by 3 bases and J by 1 base; unmatched bases: 8. The CDR3 spells CASSSTRLAESYEQYF. The DNA for the CDR3 is TGCGCCAGCAGCTCCACCCGACTAGCGGAATCCTACGAGCAGTACTTC.

The V and J genes are TRBV7-9 and TRBJ2-5; TRBD1 might be the D (5 bases). This CDR3 has 13 residues. CDR1 is SEHNR, CDR2 FQNEAQ, per germline (reference sequence). Trimming pared 3 bases from V and 4 bases from J, leaving 9 bases between. The CDR3 region is CASSFQGRETQYF. The CDR3 nucleotides read TGTGCCAGCAGCTTCCAGGGAAGAGAGACCCAGTACTTC.

V usage is TRBV7-2 and J usage is TRBJ1-4, with D possibly matching TRBD1 (5 bases). CDR3 length equals 16 residues. Trimming removed 1 base at V and 0 bases at J, with 9 bases between. CDR1 and CDR2 from the germline V gene are SGHTA and FQGNSA. CDR3 residues: CASSLVGGATNEKLFF. The CDR3 region has the DNA TGTGCCAGCAGCTTAGTGGGGGGGGCAACTAATGAAAAACTGTTTTTT. Based on the CDR3 plus reference TRBV7-2 and TRBJ1-4, the full variable domain is GAGVSQSPSNKVTEKGKDVELRCDPISGHTALYWYRQSLGQGLEFLIYFQGNSAPDKSGLPSDRFSAERTGGSVSTLTIQRTQQEDSAVYLCASSLVGGATNEKLFFGSGTQLSVL.

The gene calls are TRBV10-3 and TRBJ2-3, with 10 positions matching TRBD2. Germline V gives CDR1 ENHRY, CDR2 SYGVKD. Losses at the gene ends were 10 bases for V and 4 bases for J; bases not matched to a gene: 14. The CDR3 extends over 16 amino acids. CDR3 bases: TGTGCCACCAAAGTGCTAGCGGGAGTAGGCTCAGATACGCAGTATTTT. Protein: CATKVLAGVGSDTQYF.

This sequence joins TRBV7-2 and TRBJ2-7; 7 bases fit TRBD1. CDR3 size: 16 residues. V lost 3 bases and J lost 0; bases outside the gene matches: 8. CDR1 and CDR2 (germline): SGHTA, FQGNSA. This chain's CDR3 is CASSFPQGRLSYEQYF. In nucleotides, the CDR3 is TGTGCCAGCAGCTTTCCACAGGGGCGTCTCTCCTACGAGCAGTACTTC.

The CDR3 is CASSWGGMQGETQYF. The CDR3 DNA sequence: TGTGCCAGCAGCTGGGGGGGGATGCAAGGCGAGACCCAGTACTTC. This chain connects TRBV7-9 to TRBJ2-5; 7 bases match TRBD2. Germline CDR1 SEHNR, CDR2 FQNEAQ (reference sequence). With 4 bases clipped from V and 5 bases from J, the junction kept 10 bases outside the gene matches. The CDR3 consists of 15 residues.

The V and J genes are TRBV6-6 and TRBJ1-5; TRBD1 might be the D (6 bases). Trimming removed 6 bases from V and 5 bases from J, with 20 bases in between. The germline CDR1 and CDR2 sequences are MNHNY and SVGAGI (reference sequence). The CDR3 is made up of 16 amino acids. The CDR3 DNA reads TGTGCCAGCAGCTTACATAGGGGGGAAGGGTATCAGCCCCAGCATTTT. As protein: CASSLHRGEGYQPQHF.

The chain links TRBV5-4 to TRBJ2-1; 9 nucleotides align to TRBD1. Germline V gives CDR1 SGHNT, CDR2 YYREEE (reference sequence). There are 16 residues in the CDR3. With 4 bases clipped from V and 2 bases from J, the junction kept 7 bases outside the gene matches. As DNA, the CDR3 is TGTGCCAGCAGCCAGGGTGGGACAGGGCCCTACAATGAGCAGTTCTTC. This sequence encodes CASSQGGTGPYNEQFF.

The gene calls are TRBV6-6 and TRBJ1-5; 10 positions agree with TRBD1. CDR3 length equals 15 residues. CDR1 is MNHNY and CDR2 is SVGAGI in the germline V gene (reference sequence). The ends lost 5 bases at V and 1 base at J; junction bases unmatched: 2. CDR3 in amino acids: CASSRTGGSNQPQHF. The CDR3 DNA sequence: TGTGCCAGCAGTCGGACAGGGGGGAGCAATCAGCCCCAGCATTTT.

About this clone itself: The sample holds other DNA sequences that translate to the same CDR3. The chain uses TRBV5-1 and TRBJ2-1; TRBD2 matches at 13 bases. Germline CDR1 is SGHRS and CDR2 is YFSETQ. CDR3 length: 15 residues. V lost 4 bases, J lost 5 bases, and 3 bases stayed unmatched. CDR3 sequence reads: CASSIGLAGDNEQFF. As DNA, the CDR3 is TGCGCCAGCAGCATCGGACTAGCGGGAGACAATGAGCAGTTCTTC.

The chain combines TRBV19 with TRBJ1-1; D call uncertain. Germline values: CDR1 LNHDA, CDR2 SQIVND (reference sequence). There are 15 residues in the CDR3. V was pared by 6 bases and J by 0 bases, with 14 bases between. The CDR3 here is CASRDGNLMNTEAFF. The CDR3 coding sequence is TGTGCCAGTAGAGACGGAAACCTGATGAACACTGAAGCTTTCTTT.

On this clone: Distinct nucleotide sequences in the sample also encode this CDR3. The chain carries TRBV28 and TRBJ1-5; D gene uncertain. This CDR3 comprises 13 residues. Trimming cost V 6 bases and J 0 bases, with 6 bases left between them. From germline, CDR1 is MDHEN and CDR2 SYDVKM. CDR3 amino acids: CASSRSSNQPQHF. Written as DNA, the CDR3 is TGTGCCAGCAGCCGCAGTAGCAATCAGCCCCAGCATTTT.

The chain employs TRBV7-8 and TRBJ2-7, with 8 nucleotides matching TRBD1. CDR3 length equals 13 residues. Trimming removed 2 bases from V and 6 bases from J; junction bases left unmatched: 3. From germline, CDR1 is SGHVS and CDR2 FQNEAQ. The CDR3 loop reads CASSLQGAREQYF. CDR3 nucleotide sequence: TGTGCCAGCAGCTTACAGGGGGCGCGCGAGCAGTACTTC. Supplemented by reference TRBV7-8 and TRBJ2-7, the full variable domain reads GAGVSQSPRYKVAKRGQDVALRCDPISGHVSLFWYQQALGQGPEFLTYFQNEAQLDKSGLPSDRFFAERPEGSVSTLKIQRTQQEDSAVYLCASSLQGAREQYFGPGTRLTVT.

The chain joins TRBV7-3 to TRBJ2-3; 9 positions agree with TRBD2. With 5 bases clipped from V and 5 bases from J, the junction kept 11 bases outside the gene matches. This CDR3 has 16 residues. Germline V gene sequence: CDR1 SGHTA, CDR2 FQGTGA. The CDR3: CASSPHGLAGLDTQYF. DNA of the CDR3: TGTGCCAGCAGCCCCCATGGCCTAGCGGGATTAGATACGCAGTATTTT.

The genes are TRBV5-1 and TRBJ2-5; 7 bases are a match to TRBD2. The DNA matches TRBJ2-7 better at its end, which makes the J call doubtful. Germline CDR1 reads SGHRS; CDR2 reads YFSETQ. This CDR3 spans 14 amino acids. This CDR3 is CASSLGGLTIEQYF. For the CDR3, the DNA is TGCGCCAGCAGCTTGGGGGGACTAACAATCGAGCAGTACTTC.

The rearrangement uses TRBV28 and TRBJ1-5; possible D gene TRBD1, 5 bases. CDR3 length: 16 residues. Germline V gene data show CDR1 as MDHEN and CDR2 as SYDVKM. V lost 3 bases and J 4 bases, leaving 16 bases between the germline ends. The CDR3 here is CASSFRDPLPNQPQHF. In DNA, the CDR3 is TGTGCCAGCAGTTTCCGGGACCCCTTGCCGAATCAGCCCCAGCATTTT.

This clone was observed a single time. The J gene is TRBJ2-2, the V gene TRBV10-3; 10 bases are shared with TRBD1. The CDR3 has 16 amino acids. In germline, CDR1 is ENHRY, CDR2 SYGVKD. J lost 1 base, V lost 8 bases, and 7 bases had no gene match. The CDR3 reads CAISGTGAWNTGELFF. CDR3 bases: TGTGCCATCTCCGGGACAGGGGCCTGGAACACCGGGGAGCTGTTTTTT.

The chain combines TRBV19 with TRBJ1-4, with D perhaps matching TRBD1 (6 bases). This CDR3 is 12 amino acids long. Germline V gene lookup returns CDR1 LNHDA and CDR2 SQIVND (reference sequence). The CDR3 is CATGGGVEKLFF. The CDR3 DNA sequence: TGTGCGACTGGAGGGGGGGTCGAAAAACTGTTTTTT.

The rearrangement links TRBV5-4 to TRBJ2-7, with 8 nucleotides matching TRBD2. Germline V gene data show CDR1 as SGHNT and CDR2 as YYREEE (reference sequence). Germline trimming cut 3 bases from V and 3 bases from J; bases unmatched to any gene: 5. The CDR3 runs to 14 residues. The CDR3 sequence is CASSSFTSGYEQYF. The CDR3 DNA reads as TGTGCCAGCAGCTCTTTTACTAGCGGCTACGAGCAGTACTTC.

V gene TRBV6-1 combines with J gene TRBJ1-2; D remains unclear. The CDR3 is 15 residues long. Germline V gene lookup returns CDR1 MNHNS and CDR2 SASEGT. V lost 1 base to trimming and J lost 4 bases, with 13 bases between them. The CDR3 sequence is CASSEVIAVAYGYTF. In DNA form, the CDR3 reads TGTGCCAGCAGTGAAGTGATCGCGGTCGCCTATGGCTACACCTTC.

V gene TRBV28 combines with J gene TRBJ2-7; D call uncertain. Germline V gene data show CDR1 as MDHEN and CDR2 as SYDVKM. CDR3 length equals 13 residues. Between the trimmed V and J ends, which lost 3 bases and 2 bases, there was a span of 8 bases. The CDR3 loop is CASSLTQPYEQYF. CDR3 nucleotides: TGTGCCAGCAGTTTGACACAGCCCTACGAGCAGTACTTC.

V is TRBV28 and J is TRBJ2-7; D is perhaps TRBD1 or TRBD2 (5 bases each). V shed 7 bases and J shed 2 bases, with 15 bases lying between them. CDR1 is MDHEN, CDR2 SYDVKM, per germline. This CDR3 has 14 amino acids. CDR3 nucleotide sequence: TGTGCCAGCACCACAGGCTCGGAGGCCTACGAGCAGTACTTC. Translating gives CASTTGSEAYEQYF.

This rearrangement joins TRBV10-3 to TRBJ1-5; no definite D call. This CDR3 is 16 amino acids long. V shed 0 bases and J shed 2 bases, with 11 bases lying between them. The germline V gene has CDR1 ENHRY and CDR2 SYGVKD. CDR3 in DNA: TGTGCCATCAGTGAGTCCTTGGGGTCGGGCAATCAGCCCCAGCATTTT. Translation gives CAISESLGSGNQPQHF.

The J gene is TRBJ2-7, the V gene TRBV10-3; 8 bases agree with TRBD2. J lost 3 bases, V lost 8 bases, and 6 bases had no gene match. CDR1 ENHRY and CDR2 SYGVKD come from the germline V gene. The length of the CDR3 is 13 residues. This CDR3 reads CAIGRGDFYEQYF. The CDR3 DNA is TGTGCCATCGGGCGGGGGGATTTCTACGAGCAGTACTTC.

This clone was found once. The V gene is TRBV7-2, the J gene TRBJ2-5, with 7 bases that match TRBD2. CDR1 SGHTA and CDR2 FQGNSA come from the germline V gene. The CDR3 is 15 amino acids. Trimming took 0 bases from V and 5 from J; bases not matched to a gene: 6. CDR3 in amino acids: CASSLASGQVETQYF. CDR3 bases: TGTGCCAGCAGCTTAGCTAGCGGGCAGGTGGAGACCCAGTACTTC.

The chain has TRBV5-1 and TRBJ2-7, with 14 bases aligning to TRBD2. Unmatched junction bases numbered 6, after V lost 5 bases and J lost 5 bases. Germline CDR1 and CDR2: SGHRS and YFSETQ. The CDR3 runs to 15 residues. DNA for the CDR3: TGCGCCAGCAGTGCATTGGGACTAGCGGGAGACGAGCAGTACTTC. Translated, it gives CASSALGLAGDEQYF.

The chain links TRBV30 to TRBJ2-7; D call uncertain. The ends were cut back, 4 bases at V and 5 bases at J, with 21 bases in the middle. Per germline, CDR1 GTSNPN and CDR2 SVGIG (reference sequence). This CDR3 comprises 15 residues. The CDR3 bases are TGTGCCTGGACCTACCCTGGGCCTCCCGGCGACGAGCAGTACTTC. It is translated as CAWTYPGPPGDEQYF. The full variable domain, completed using reference TRBV30 and TRBJ2-7, is SQTIHQWPATLVQPVGSPLSLECTVEGTSNPNLYWYRQAAGRGLQLLFYSVGIGQISSEVPQNLSASRPQDRQFILSSKKLLLSDSGFYLCAWTYPGPPGDEQYFGPGTRLTVT.

The chain uses TRBV30 and TRBJ1-1; TRBD1 matches at 12 bases. Germline loops: CDR1 GTSNPN, CDR2 SVGIG (reference sequence). This CDR3 is built from 12 residues. Trimming cost V 5 bases and J 7 bases; bases outside gene matches: 2. CDR3 loop: CAWGTGGVEAFF. As DNA, the CDR3 is TGTGCCTGGGGGACAGGGGGCGTTGAAGCTTTCTTT. Variable domain in full (rest from reference TRBV30 and TRBJ1-1): SQTIHQWPATLVQPVGSPLSLECTVEGTSNPNLYWYRQAAGRGLQLLFYSVGIGQISSEVPQNLSASRPQDRQFILSSKKLLLSDSGFYLCAWGTGGVEAFFGQGTRLTVV.

The chain recombines TRBV7-2 with TRBJ1-4; no clear D gene. V was shortened by 3 bases and J by 8 bases, with 13 bases between the two germline ends. There are 14 residues in the CDR3. Germline CDR1 is SGHTA and CDR2 is FQGNSA. CDR3 sequence (DNA): TGTGCCAGCAGCTTTTTCCCCGGAGGGGAAAAACTGTTTTTT. This encodes CASSFFPGGEKLFF. The whole variable domain, filled in from reference TRBV7-2 and TRBJ1-4, reads GAGVSQSPSNKVTEKGKDVELRCDPISGHTALYWYRQSLGQGLEFLIYFQGNSAPDKSGLPSDRFSAERTGGSVSTLTIQRTQQEDSAVYLCASSFFPGGEKLFFGSGTQLSVL.